Here is one T cell receptor (beta chain) with its context. What it binds is not known. The data belong to a study of T cells in localized non-small cell lung cancer. Points from the study as a whole: The highest T cell clonality was in uninvolved adjacent lung, above tumor. Of the top 100 tumor clones, median around 60 were in adjacent lung, approximately 28 among its top 100.

Sequencing used immunoSEQ multiplex PCR; TCRdb keeps in-frame clones, though not all of them. The sample has some 3,000 clones, approximately 39% seen once; the top ten hold roughly 8.1%. Adjacent lung, free of atypia, was sampled at least 2 cm from the tumor margin. This material consisted of normal lung tissue next to the tumor, taken before any cancer treatment. The TCR was taken from a woman aged 35 to 69 with stage I lung adenocarcinoma.

DNA of the CDR3: TGTGCCTGGAGTGGGTCGTTCGGAAACACCATATATTTT. This codes for CAWSGSFGNTIYF. The rearrangement joins TRBV30 to TRBJ1-3, with D uncertain. Between the trimmed V and J ends, which lost 1 base and 4 bases, there was a span of 8 bases. The CDR3 loop spans 13 amino acids. Germline-derived CDR1 and CDR2 are GTSNPN and SVGIG (reference sequence).